A selection of T cell receptor beta chains follows, all from one sample in a study of T cells in localized non-small cell lung cancer. TCRdb's table, derived via immunoSEQ multiplex PCR, lists solely in-frame clones and lacks some. The sample records 25,000 to 35,000 clones, roughly four fifths being singletons. The sample here was peripheral blood mononuclear cells, taken before any cancer treatment. These receptors were taken from a man aged 35 to 70 with stage III lung adenocarcinoma. Both conserved end residues are part of each CDR3.

V,CDR3
TRBV5-4,CASSLGGTPGANVLTF
TRBV10-1,CASSEAGTGAAEQYF
TRBV6-5,CASSGLYEQYF
TRBV29-1,CSVEGGPGQGREKLFF
TRBV19,CASSIFSGASSGNTIYF
TRBV5-1,CASSEGQGTGELFF
TRBV30,CAWSLGAGANVLTF
TRBV5-1,CASSLDRVSADTQYF
TRBV19,CASSAHGTGVLDEQFF
TRBV28,CASSPNTWTVGVEQYF
TRBV7-9,CASSLSSFNQPQHF
TRBV9,CASSPGTGRATGANVLTF
TRBV11-3,CASSSRWGETQYF
TRBV29-1,CSVAAGVYNEQFF
TRBV5-5,CASSFSGGSQETQYF
TRBV6-6,CASMEAYSNQPQHF
TRBV6-6,CASRITGVEGYTF
TRBV7-9,CASSLVGRRQKNTGELFF
TRBV4-2,CASSQVDRDTGELFF
TRBV6-1,CAGKDSSPGELFF
TRBV7-2,CASSLAVLNTIYF
TRBV29-1,CSVEGAITDTQYF
TRBV2,CASGGYTEAFF
TRBV2,CASSEAGFDQPQHF
TRBV7-3,CASSFPGANVLTF
TRBV2,CASSDPGGGKETQYF
TRBV7-7,CASSFECRTGENQPQHF
TRBV5-1,CASSLEKGTPQFF
TRBV10-3,CAISEEGQGLMASAYNEQFF
TRBV27,CASSPSAGNTEAFF
TRBV5-1,CASSSGQSNEKLFF
TRBV4-2,CASAGNTEAFF
TRBV10-3,CAIQRQGSTGELFF
TRBV28,CASSFRGGFGGSGANVLTF
TRBV13,CASSLGLAGNTDTQYF
TRBV19,CASSLEGARTEAFF
TRBV30,CAWSGRTTEAFF
TRBV5-1,CASSFNLGGNSPLHF
TRBV19,CASSIDRGYEQFF
TRBV7-8,CASSSGPDNEQFF
TRBV2,CASSIITGLDEKLFF
TRBV4-1,CASSQEVRVRYEQYF
TRBV4-1,CASSQEGVQGGQPQHF
TRBV28,CASSPRTPYEQYF
TRBV2,CASSEAGQGLETQYF
TRBV20-1,CSARQVYGYTF
TRBV5-1,CASSLIALQDTQYF
TRBV6-1,CASRFPASSGNTIYF
TRBV6-5,CASSQSSYNEQFF
TRBV4-1,CASSQVLQNTGELFF
TRBV29-1,CSVCGLSTDTQYF
TRBV7-6,CASSLAPASYNEQFF
TRBV18,CASSPQSINSNQPQHF
TRBV10-3,CATRQGDQPQHF
TRBV6-5,CASSYKGAGYEQYF
TRBV5-6,CASSSPSGSYTGELFF
TRBV6-1,CASSETGRDTIYF
TRBV4-2,CASSQARVYQPQHF
TRBV5-1,CASSLGSGGDGYTF